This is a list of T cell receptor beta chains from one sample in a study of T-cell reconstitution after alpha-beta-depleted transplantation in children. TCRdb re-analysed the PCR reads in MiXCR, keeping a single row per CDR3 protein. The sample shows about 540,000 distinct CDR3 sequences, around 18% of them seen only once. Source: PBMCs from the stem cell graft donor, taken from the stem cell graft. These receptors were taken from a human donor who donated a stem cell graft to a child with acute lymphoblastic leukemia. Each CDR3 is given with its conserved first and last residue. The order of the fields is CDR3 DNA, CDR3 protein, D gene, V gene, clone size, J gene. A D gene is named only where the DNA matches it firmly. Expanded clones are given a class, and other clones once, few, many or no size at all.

CDR3 DNA: TGTGCCACCAGCTCGCCGACAGGAAACACCGGGGAGCTGTTTTTT
CDR3 protein: CATSSPTGNTGELFF
D gene: NA
V gene: TRBV24-1
clone size: few
J gene: TRBJ2-2

CDR3 DNA: TGTGCCAGCAGCGCCCCCGTGGGGGACCCCAACACCGGGGAGCTGTTTTTT
CDR3 protein: CASSAPVGDPNTGELFF
D gene: NA
V gene: TRBV9
clone size: few
J gene: TRBJ2-2

CDR3 DNA: TGTGCCAGCAGCTCTAGCGGACACACAGATACGCAGTATTTT
CDR3 protein: CASSSSGHTDTQYF
D gene: TRBD2
V gene: TRBV7-9
clone size: NA
J gene: TRBJ2-3

CDR3 DNA: TGCAGTGCTAGTCGGGGGCGGCAGGGAAAGAGGAATGAGCAGTTCTTC
CDR3 protein: CSASRGRQGKRNEQFF
D gene: NA
V gene: TRBV20-1
clone size: few
J gene: TRBJ2-1

CDR3 DNA: TGTGCCAGCAGCTTAGCAGGGACAGGTGAAAAACTGTTTTTT
CDR3 protein: CASSLAGTGEKLFF
D gene: TRBD1
V gene: TRBV7-9
clone size: few
J gene: TRBJ1-4

CDR3 DNA: TGTGCCAGCAGCGGATCGACAGTCAGAGACTATGGCTACACCTTC
CDR3 protein: CASSGSTVRDYGYTF
D gene: NA
V gene: TRBV7-9
clone size: few
J gene: TRBJ1-2

CDR3 DNA: TGCGCCAGCAGCGAAGTCGGGATCTACGAGCAGTACTTC
CDR3 protein: CASSEVGIYEQYF
D gene: NA
V gene: TRBV5-1
clone size: few
J gene: TRBJ2-7

CDR3 DNA: TGCGCCAGCAGTCGCGGCCGAACTACAGGGGGAGAGACCCAGTACTTC
CDR3 protein: CASSRGRTTGGETQYF
D gene: TRBD1
V gene: TRBV5-1
clone size: NA
J gene: TRBJ2-5

CDR3 DNA: TGTGCCAGCAGCCGACTAGCGGGAGCTACAGATACGCAGTATTTT
CDR3 protein: CASSRLAGATDTQYF
D gene: TRBD2
V gene: TRBV6-1
clone size: NA
J gene: TRBJ2-3

CDR3 DNA: TGTGCCAGCAGCCAAGGGGCGGCCAGTTCCTACGAGCAGTACTTC
CDR3 protein: CASSQGAASSYEQYF
D gene: NA
V gene: TRBV11-2
clone size: NA
J gene: TRBJ2-7

CDR3 DNA: TGTGCCAGCAGACAGGGGTTAGCCACTGAAGCTTTCTTT
CDR3 protein: CASRQGLATEAFF
D gene: TRBD1
V gene: TRBV12-3/TRBV12-4
clone size: few
J gene: TRBJ1-1

CDR3 DNA: TGTGCCACCCGGAGGACCGGTAGGGAGAGGTGGTTGGGCCAAGAGACCCAGTACTTC
CDR3 protein: CATRRTGRERWLGQETQYF
D gene: NA
V gene: TRBV27
clone size: NA
J gene: TRBJ2-5

CDR3 DNA: TGTGCCAGCAGCGCGGCCGGGATCCCTATTGAGGAGACCCAGTACTTC
CDR3 protein: CASSAAGIPIEETQYF
D gene: NA
V gene: TRBV7-7
clone size: few
J gene: TRBJ2-5

CDR3 DNA: TGTGCCAGCAGCCAACCGGGGTTTTCCGATACCGGGGAGCTGTTTTTT
CDR3 protein: CASSQPGFSDTGELFF
D gene: NA
V gene: TRBV4-2
clone size: NA
J gene: TRBJ2-2

CDR3 DNA: TGTGCCAGCAGTGATGAAGCGGGCTACAATGAGCAGTTCTTC
CDR3 protein: CASSDEAGYNEQFF
D gene: NA
V gene: TRBV6-4
clone size: few
J gene: TRBJ2-1

CDR3 DNA: TGTGCCAGCAGCTTGGAAGACTACGAGCAGTACTTC
CDR3 protein: CASSLEDYEQYF
D gene: NA
V gene: TRBV5-6
clone size: few
J gene: TRBJ2-7

CDR3 DNA: TGTGCCAGCAGCGCCCGACTCGTTCCGGATGAGCAGTTCTTC
CDR3 protein: CASSARLVPDEQFF
D gene: NA
V gene: TRBV9
clone size: NA
J gene: TRBJ2-1

CDR3 DNA: TGTGCCATCAGTCCGTTTGAAGCGGTCGAGCAGTACTTC
CDR3 protein: CAISPFEAVEQYF
D gene: NA
V gene: TRBV10-3
clone size: NA
J gene: TRBJ2-7

CDR3 DNA: TGTGCCTGGAGTCGCCTCTCCTACAATGAGCAGTTCTTC
CDR3 protein: CAWSRLSYNEQFF
D gene: NA
V gene: TRBV30
clone size: NA
J gene: TRBJ2-1

CDR3 DNA: TGCGCCAGCAGCCAAGAGGGGGGACTTCGGAATGAGCAGTTCTTC
CDR3 protein: CASSQEGGLRNEQFF
D gene: NA
V gene: TRBV4-1
clone size: few
J gene: TRBJ2-1

CDR3 DNA: TGCAGTGCCCCCGAGACTAGTGACCTACGAGCGCAGTACTTC
CDR3 protein: CSAPETSDLRAQYF
D gene: NA
V gene: TRBV20-1
clone size: few
J gene: TRBJ2-7

CDR3 DNA: TGTGCCAGCAGCCAAAGCAGGGTGCCCTACAATGAGCAGTTCTTC
CDR3 protein: CASSQSRVPYNEQFF
D gene: NA
V gene: TRBV4-2
clone size: NA
J gene: TRBJ2-1

CDR3 DNA: TGCAGTGCCCCCCCGACTAGCGGGGGAGACTACGAGCAGTACTTC
CDR3 protein: CSAPPTSGGDYEQYF
D gene: TRBD2
V gene: TRBV20-1
clone size: NA
J gene: TRBJ2-7

CDR3 DNA: TGTGCCATCAGATCTCCTGGGACAGGGGACGAGCAGTACTTC
CDR3 protein: CAIRSPGTGDEQYF
D gene: TRBD1
V gene: TRBV10-3
clone size: NA
J gene: TRBJ2-7

CDR3 DNA: TGTGCCAGCAGCAGATCGGGGCTCAGTGAGCAGTTCTTC
CDR3 protein: CASSRSGLSEQFF
D gene: NA
V gene: TRBV2
clone size: many
J gene: TRBJ2-1

CDR3 DNA: TGTGCCAGCAGTGCGCACACTCCATATGAGCAGTTCTTC
CDR3 protein: CASSAHTPYEQFF
D gene: NA
V gene: TRBV2
clone size: NA
J gene: TRBJ2-1

CDR3 DNA: TGTGCCAGCAGGGACGGAAGGAGTTCTGGGGCCAACGTCCTGACTTTC
CDR3 protein: CASRDGRSSGANVLTF
D gene: NA
V gene: TRBV3-1
clone size: few
J gene: TRBJ2-6

CDR3 DNA: TGTGCCAGCTCGTGGGACATTAGCGGGAGAGAAGATGAGCAGTTCTTC
CDR3 protein: CASSWDISGREDEQFF
D gene: TRBD2
V gene: TRBV18
clone size: many
J gene: TRBJ2-1

CDR3 DNA: TGTGCCAGCAGTTTATATCGGCCTAACACTGAAGCTTTCTTT
CDR3 protein: CASSLYRPNTEAFF
D gene: NA
V gene: TRBV12-3/TRBV12-4
clone size: NA
J gene: TRBJ1-1

CDR3 DNA: TGCGCCAGCAGCCAAGATAGGGTAGCGTCTTACAATGAGCAGTTCTTC
CDR3 protein: CASSQDRVASYNEQFF
D gene: NA
V gene: TRBV4-1
clone size: NA
J gene: TRBJ2-1

CDR3 DNA: TGTGCCAGCAGTGACCTGGACAGGGGAGACTACGAGCAGTACTTC
CDR3 protein: CASSDLDRGDYEQYF
D gene: TRBD1
V gene: TRBV25-1
clone size: few
J gene: TRBJ2-7

CDR3 DNA: TGTGCCAGCAGTCTCCTTGATGCGAACACCGGGGAGCTGTTTTTT
CDR3 protein: CASSLLDANTGELFF
D gene: NA
V gene: TRBV7-8
clone size: NA
J gene: TRBJ2-2

CDR3 DNA: TGCGCCAGCTCCAAGGGGGGGGAGGGGACTGAAGCTTTCTTT
CDR3 protein: CASSKGGEGTEAFF
D gene: NA
V gene: TRBV4-1
clone size: NA
J gene: TRBJ1-1

CDR3 DNA: TGTGCCAGTGGCGGCGACAACACAGATACGCAGTATTTT
CDR3 protein: CASGGDNTDTQYF
D gene: NA
V gene: TRBV19
clone size: few
J gene: TRBJ2-3

CDR3 DNA: TGCAGTGCACCGACTGTTAACTATGGCTACACCTTC
CDR3 protein: CSAPTVNYGYTF
D gene: NA
V gene: TRBV20-1
clone size: NA
J gene: TRBJ1-2

CDR3 DNA: TGTGCCACCAGCAGCAGCCACAGGGGGACACTTCAAGAGACCCAGTACTTC
CDR3 protein: CATSSSHRGTLQETQYF
D gene: TRBD1
V gene: TRBV15
clone size: NA
J gene: TRBJ2-5

CDR3 DNA: TGTGCCAGCAGCTCGCGGAACACCGGGGAGCTGTTTTTT
CDR3 protein: CASSSRNTGELFF
D gene: NA
V gene: TRBV6-1
clone size: NA
J gene: TRBJ2-2

CDR3 DNA: TGCAGCGTTGACAGGACTAGCGGGAGTTGGAACAATGAGCAGTTCTTC
CDR3 protein: CSVDRTSGSWNNEQFF
D gene: TRBD2
V gene: TRBV29-1
clone size: many
J gene: TRBJ2-1

CDR3 DNA: TGTGCCAGCAGTCCTCCCTACCTCAGGGAGAACACTGAAGCTTTCTTT
CDR3 protein: CASSPPYLRENTEAFF
D gene: NA
V gene: TRBV7-9
clone size: NA
J gene: TRBJ1-1

CDR3 DNA: TGCGCCAGCAGCTGGACAGGGCACGAGCAGTACTTC
CDR3 protein: CASSWTGHEQYF
D gene: TRBD1
V gene: TRBV5-1
clone size: few
J gene: TRBJ2-7

CDR3 DNA: TGTGCCAGCAGCCCCGGGTCGACCTACGAGCAGTACTTC
CDR3 protein: CASSPGSTYEQYF
D gene: NA
V gene: TRBV7-9
clone size: many
J gene: TRBJ2-7

CDR3 DNA: TGTGCCAGCAGCCAAGCTAGCGGGAGGACCCAAGAGACCCAGTACTTC
CDR3 protein: CASSQASGRTQETQYF
D gene: TRBD2
V gene: TRBV3-1
clone size: few
J gene: TRBJ2-5